This TCR beta chain was profiled in a study of glioma-infiltrating T cells after dendritic cell vaccination. Documented time point: after dendritic cell vaccination, including at tumor progression/relapse. Fresh-frozen tumor tissue and more than two years of survival data were available for all. Blood PBMC samples: pre-vaccination, two weeks post third vaccination, and at tumor progression. The table came from immunoSEQ multiplex PCR; TCRdb's copy has only in-frame clones and leaves some out. The table shows fewer than 90,000 clones, with roughly 87% occurring only once. This clone was counted a few times. Sample: blood, taken after dendritic cell vaccination. The sequence came from a human donor with glioblastoma.

CDR3 in amino acids: CASSPLRAAAPLHF. The CDR3, as DNA: TGTGCCAGCAGCCCCTTGAGGGCTGCAGCACCCCTCCACTTT. This chain joins TRBV28 and TRBJ1-6; D is undetermined. The germline V and J ends were trimmed by 6 bases and 11 bases, with 17 bases remaining between them. The length of the CDR3 is 14 residues. CDR1 and CDR2 from the germline V gene are MDHEN and SYDVKM.